This T cell receptor (beta chain) derives from a study of cytomegalovirus exposure and HLA in healthy donors. A remark on this clone: An end of the junction does not agree with germline; a read error may underlie this.

PCR involved 60 Vbeta and 13 Jbeta primers. TCRdb's table, derived via immunoSEQ multiplex PCR, lists solely in-frame clones and lacks some. The sample lists 150,000 to 200,000 clones; 85% were seen once. The CDR3 extends over 14 amino acids. Germline CDR1 is SEHNR and CDR2 is FQNEAQ (reference sequence). The chain joins TRBV7-9 to TRBJ2-7, with unresolved D. The sequence was obtained from a boy younger than 10 in good health and CMV-seronegative. The sample taken for sequencing was PBMCs. The CDR3 here is CSSSFEYGPYEQYF. The CDR3 region has the DNA TGTTCCAGCAGCTTTGAGTACGGTCCCTACGAGCAGTACTTC.